This TCR beta chain was recorded in a study of response to subunit inactivated influenza vaccine (dated by TCRdb to the late 2010s). For the study in its entirety: The study used deep quantitative T cell receptor repertoire profiling to track responses to a trivalent subunit inactivated influenza vaccine. The research as a whole found: It was suggested by the authors that each seasonal influenza vaccination may recruit only a limited number of new T cells.

Receptor libraries were prepared by RT-PCR. Reads for this sample came from an Illumina HiSeq 2500. TCRdb trimmed public reads at Q25 via fastp, called clones via MiXCR and kept in-frame beta chains. Records with the same CDR3 protein are collapsed into one entry carrying the most frequent genes and DNA. Counted in this sample were 600,000 to 850,000 distinct CDR3 sequences; about 14% of them appeared once. Clones ranked in the top ten supply 7.5% to 9% of the sample. The table lists this clonotype with many counts. Its target antigen remains unknown. Qualities for individual bases were not recorded, and no much larger clone is one base off. The germline ends are 7 bases apart after V is trimmed by 4 bases and J by 1 base. CDR3 length: 13 amino acids, cysteine to phenylalanine. Only the CDR3 region is kept as DNA, spanning 39 bases read in frame from base 1. CDR1 is given as SGHVS and CDR2 as FQNEAQ, both from the germline V gene.

The clonotype was recovered from a man aged 50 to 59 who received an inactivated influenza vaccine. Donor details come from another sample of the same person, matched by shared clones. Sequencing used PBMCs from blood, obtained roughly 15 days before vaccination. This receptor chain uses TRBV7-8 and TRBJ2-5; no D gene call is confident. The CDR3: CASSSDFQETQYF. The sequenced DNA is TGTGCCAGCAGCTCCGACTTCCAAGAGACCCAGTACTTC.